This section outlines one T cell receptor beta chain sequence together with its context. V trimming: 5 bases; J trimming: 6 bases; junction bases outside the gene matches: 9. CDR1 is MNHEY and CDR2 is SVGAGI in the germline V gene. This CDR3 contains 15 residues. The entry originates in a study of T cell changes during pregnancy in multiple sclerosis. The table came from immunoSEQ multiplex PCR; TCRdb's copy has only in-frame clones and leaves some out. The sample lists approximately 23,000 clones; less than 95% were seen once. The J gene is TRBJ2-3, the V gene TRBV6-5, with TRBD2 matching over 9 bases. The sequence was collected from a female donor in good health, enrolled as a control in a pregnancy study. The sequencing used CD4+ T cells from peripheral blood mononuclear cells, collected in the third trimester of pregnancy. The CDR3 region is CASSKLAGGRDTQYF. CDR3 DNA sequence: TGTGCCAGCAGTAAACTAGCGGGTGGTAGGGATACGCAGTATTTT.